This paragraph covers one TCR beta chain sequence. Its antigen is unknown. These data belong to a study of T cell responses to AZD1222 COVID-19 vaccine. General study results and limits: Spike-specific TCR depth and breadth grew after two AZD1222 doses. Dominant at 160-218 and 743-854, vaccine-associated CD4 TCRs also spanned spike.

Trimming took 5 bases from V and 6 from J, leaving 11 bases between them. Per germline, CDR1 MNHEY and CDR2 SMNVEV (reference sequence). The CDR3 runs to 13 residues. TCRdb's copy holds only in-frame clones and misses some; the assay was immunoSEQ multiplex PCR. There are roughly 150,000 clones in the sample; around 93% occur only once, and approximately 1.5% lies in the top ten. The specimen was peripheral blood, collected on day 0 of AZD1222 vaccination. The chain uses TRBV27 and TRBJ1-5; D gene uncertain. This receptor was obtained from an adult in good health. CDR3 in amino acids: CASSPSGGQPQHF. The CDR3 DNA follows: TGTGCCAGCAGTCCCAGCGGTGGTCAGCCCCAGCATTTT.